Below are 32 T cell receptor beta chains sequenced from a single sample in a study of blood T cell repertoires in COVID-19. TCRdb keeps only in-frame clones here, not all; method: immunoSEQ multiplex PCR. This table holds 150,000 or so clones, nearly 70% found once. The sequencing input was peripheral blood. Every receptor here comes from a woman in her 70s with acute or convalescent COVID-19.

This clone was seen once. The V gene is TRBV6-5, the J gene TRBJ2-7, with 7 positions matching TRBD1. The CDR3 length is 15 residues. With V trimmed by 6 bases and J by 2 bases, 10 bases remained unmatched. Germline CDR1 reads MNHEY; CDR2 reads SVGAGI. CDR3 residues: CASRGGQEFTYEQYF. The CDR3 DNA reads TGTGCCAGCAGAGGTGGACAGGAGTTCACCTACGAGCAGTACTTC.

V gene TRBV5-6 combines with J gene TRBJ2-3; D is uncertain. The V and J ends lost 2 bases and 5 bases respectively, with 15 bases between them. Germline V CDR1 and CDR2: SGHDT, YYEEEE. This CDR3 comprises 15 residues. The CDR3 loop reads CASSFGRVGRDTQYF. The CDR3, as DNA: TGTGCCAGCAGCTTTGGTCGGGTTGGAAGAGATACGCAGTATTTT.

This chain uses TRBV9 with TRBJ2-5, with D possibly matching TRBD1 (5 bases). V was pared by 3 bases and J by 2 bases, with 8 bases between. This CDR3 comprises 13 residues. Germline V gives CDR1 SGDLS, CDR2 YYNGEE. This chain's CDR3 is CASSARQQETQYF. The CDR3 DNA reads as TGTGCCAGCAGCGCCCGACAGCAAGAGACCCAGTACTTC.

This clone was detected only a few times. The chain combines TRBV7-6 with TRBJ2-3; 13 nucleotides match TRBD2. This CDR3 is built from 18 residues. CDR1 is SGHVS and CDR2 is FNYEAQ in the germline V gene. The J segment lost 7 bases and the V segment lost 0 bases, leaving 10 bases of the junction unmatched. The CDR3 DNA reads TGTGCCAGCAGCTTAGCGCTGACTAGCGGGGGGCCAGGGAATACGCAGTATTTT. Its translation: CASSLALTSGGPGNTQYF.

The chain carries TRBV2 and TRBJ1-5; D unresolved. The CDR3 is 15 residues long. Trimming cost V 6 bases and J 0 bases, with 12 bases left between them. CDR1 and CDR2 (germline): SNHLY, FYNNEI. The CDR3 region has the DNA TGTGCCAGCAGCCGTAGACATCATAGCAATCAGCCCCAGCATTTT. Protein: CASSRRHHSNQPQHF. Combining the CDR3 with reference TRBV2 and TRBJ1-5 gives the whole variable domain EPEVTQTPSHQVTQMGQEVILRCVPISNHLYFYWYRQILGQKVEFLVSFYNNEISEKSEIFDDQFSVERPDGSNFTLKIRSTKLEDSAMYFCASSRRHHSNQPQHFGDGTRLSIL.

The chain employs TRBV27 and TRBJ1-5, with D unclear. This CDR3 contains 14 residues. V was trimmed by 2 bases and J by 0 bases, leaving 5 bases between them. Germline assignment: CDR1 MNHEY and CDR2 SMNVEV (reference sequence). The CDR3 nucleotides read TGTGCCAGCAGTTTAGACTATAGCAATCAGCCCCAGCATTTT. It specifies CASSLDYSNQPQHF.

This chain connects TRBV19 to TRBJ1-5; 8 bases align to TRBD1. V was clipped by 8 bases and J by 1 base; unmatched bases: 7. In germline, CDR1 is LNHDA, CDR2 SQIVND (reference sequence). The CDR3 totals 15 residues. Here the CDR3 reads CASSPTGESNQPQHF. In DNA, the CDR3 is TGTGCCAGTTCCCCGACAGGGGAAAGCAATCAGCCCCAGCATTTT.

This clone was detected only a few times. CDR3 bases: TGTGCCAGCAGCCCTCGGGGTAGCGCCTTTCGAGAGACCCAGTACTTC. Protein sequence: CASSPRGSAFRETQYF. This chain joins TRBV7-2 and TRBJ2-5; perhaps TRBD2 as D (5 bases). Germline V gene lookup returns CDR1 SGHTA and CDR2 FQGNSA. Trimming pared 5 bases from V and 4 bases from J, leaving 20 bases between. The CDR3 length is 16 residues.

The rearrangement links TRBV14 to TRBJ1-2; D may be TRBD1 (5 bases). Deletions cut 5 bases from V and 3 bases from J, with 10 bases between. Germline V gene lookup returns CDR1 SGHDN and CDR2 FVKESK. This CDR3 is 13 amino acids long. The CDR3 nucleotides read TGTGCCAGCAGCGACTTAGGGGACTATGGCTACACCTTC. Protein product: CASSDLGDYGYTF.

This clone occurred a few times. The rearrangement links TRBV18 to TRBJ2-1, with TRBD2 matching over 14 bases. Germline V gene data show CDR1 as KGHSH and CDR2 as LQKENI. This CDR3 region has 15 residues. V trimming: 5 bases; J trimming: 6 bases; junction bases outside the gene matches: 3. The CDR3: CASSGTSGSTNEQFF. The CDR3 DNA reads as TGTGCCAGCTCAGGGACTAGCGGGAGTACCAATGAGCAGTTCTTC.

As to this clone: This sample also contains other DNA sequences that code for the same CDR3. This sequence joins TRBV29-1 and TRBJ2-7; D is possibly TRBD1 (5 bases). The germline V gene encodes CDR1 SQVTM and CDR2 ANQGSEA. There are 12 residues in the CDR3. V was cut by 5 bases and J by 0 bases, with 8 bases left in between. The CDR3 spells CSVTGNSYEQYF. Here the CDR3 DNA reads TGCAGCGTTACAGGAAACTCCTACGAGCAGTACTTC.

This sequence joins TRBV3-1 (or the pseudogene TRBV3-2) and TRBJ2-1; TRBD1 is a possible D gene (5 bases). V was pared by 3 bases and J by 13 bases, with 13 bases between. The germline V gene has CDR1 LGHDT and CDR2 YNNKEL (reference sequence). The length of the CDR3 is 12 residues. The CDR3 protein is CASSHLNGAQFF. As DNA, the CDR3 is TGTGCCAGCAGCCACCTAAATGGGGCCCAGTTCTTC.

This clone was recorded a few times. This specimen includes other DNA sequences encoding the same CDR3. J is TRBJ1-2 and V is TRBV12-3 or TRBV12-4; D call uncertain. Trimming stripped 0 bases from V and 5 bases from J, with 7 bases between. This CDR3 region has 13 residues. The CDR3, as DNA: TGTGCCAGCAGTTTAGCCGGTAGTTATGGCTACACCTTC. Translation gives CASSLAGSYGYTF.

The V and J genes are TRBV7-8 and TRBJ2-1, with 9 bases lining up with TRBD2. Germline CDR1 is SGHVS and CDR2 is FQNEAQ. Losses at the gene ends were 5 bases for V and 3 bases for J; bases not matched to a gene: 8. The CDR3 totals 16 residues. CDR3 region: CASSVRSSGIYNEQFF. The CDR3 nucleotides read TGTGCCAGCAGCGTCCGGTCTAGCGGGATCTACAATGAGCAGTTCTTC. Full variable domain (missing parts from reference TRBV7-8 and TRBJ2-1): GAGVSQSPRYKVAKRGQDVALRCDPISGHVSLFWYQQALGQGPEFLTYFQNEAQLDKSGLPSDRFFAERPEGSVSTLKIQRTQQEDSAVYLCASSVRSSGIYNEQFFGPGTRLTVL.

The gene calls are TRBV10-3 and TRBJ1-4; 9 bases line up with TRBD1. CDR1 ENHRY and CDR2 SYGVKD come from the germline V gene. This CDR3 spans 15 amino acids. The V and J ends lost 4 bases and 8 bases, in that order; junction bases with no gene match: 8. The CDR3 DNA reads as TGTGCCATCAGTGGGGGGACAGGGAGAAACGAAAAACTGTTTTTT. As protein: CAISGGTGRNEKLFF.

This clone turned up a few times. The genes are TRBV10-3 and TRBJ1-4, with 7 bases fitting TRBD1. V trimming: 2 bases; J trimming: 7 bases; junction bases outside the gene matches: 7. Germline V gene data show CDR1 as ENHRY and CDR2 as SYGVKD. This CDR3 is 15 amino acids long. In nucleotides, the CDR3 is TGTGCCATCAGTGAGGTTACAGGGGTGGGTGAAAAACTGTTTTTT. It encodes CAISEVTGVGEKLFF.

The V gene is TRBV12-3 or TRBV12-4, the J gene TRBJ1-1; the match to TRBD1 covers 7 bases. With V trimmed by 5 bases and J by 7 bases, 7 bases remained unmatched. The CDR3 extends over 13 amino acids. CDR3 amino acids: CASSTRQGREAFF. DNA for the CDR3: TGTGCCAGCAGTACTCGACAGGGACGTGAAGCTTTCTTT.

This chain uses TRBV28 with TRBJ2-7; 8 nucleotides match TRBD1. Per germline, CDR1 MDHEN and CDR2 SYDVKM. J was trimmed by 1 base and V by 3 bases; bases with no gene match: 5. There are 15 residues in the CDR3. CDR3 sequence: CASSFRRTGSYEQYF. The CDR3 DNA is TGTGCCAGCAGTTTTAGGAGGACAGGGTCCTACGAGCAGTACTTC.

J is TRBJ1-1 and V is TRBV18; a possible D gene is TRBD1 (6 bases). The CDR3 covers 14 residues. CDR1 and CDR2 from the germline V gene are KGHSH and LQKENI. The V and J ends lost 2 bases and 4 bases respectively, with 11 bases between them. The CDR3 sequence: CASSPVQGSTEAFF. CDR3 nucleotides: TGTGCCAGCTCACCAGTACAGGGTAGCACTGAAGCTTTCTTT.

CDR3 DNA sequence: TGTGCCACCAGTGACCCGAGACAGGGGGCAGATACGCAGTATTTT. As protein: CATSDPRQGADTQYF. This chain uses TRBV24-1 with TRBJ2-3, with TRBD1 matching over 9 bases. Germline V lookup: CDR1 KGHDR, CDR2 SFDVKD. This CDR3 has 15 amino acids. V trimming: 4 bases; J trimming: 4 bases; junction bases outside the gene matches: 5.

The chain recombines TRBV21-1 with TRBJ2-7; the table gives TRBD1 as D, unverified against the DNA. TRBV21-1 is classified as a pseudogene. CDR3 length: 13 residues. The CDR3 sequence: CASSSRQPYEQYF. As DNA, the CDR3 is TGTGCCAGCAGCAGCCGACAGCCCTACGAGCAGTACTTC.

This clone was detected only once. Sequence at one end of the junction differs from germline and may be a read error. The rearrangement uses TRBV6-1 and TRBJ2-2; weak D call: TRBD2 (5 bases). Germline CDR1 is MNHNS and CDR2 is SASEGT. The CDR3 consists of 15 residues. The CDR3 nucleotides are TGTGCCAGCATTGAACCGGGAACAAACACCGGGGAGCTGTTTTTT. It codes for CASIEPGTNTGELFF.

This clone was counted only a few times. The chain recombines TRBV2 with TRBJ1-2, with 9 bases matching TRBD1. This CDR3 has 14 amino acids. J gave up 2 bases and V 8 bases, and 6 bases lay outside the gene matches. Germline loops: CDR1 SNHLY, CDR2 FYNNEI. The CDR3 DNA reads as TGTGCCAGCGGTAGAGGGACAGGGAACTATGGCTACACCTTC. It yields the protein CASGRGTGNYGYTF.

The chain has TRBV10-3 and TRBJ2-1; the match to TRBD2 covers 13 bases. The CDR3 consists of 14 residues. Germline V lookup: CDR1 ENHRY, CDR2 SYGVKD. Unmatched junction bases numbered 2, after V lost 4 bases and J lost 8 bases. The CDR3 loop reads CAISGTSGGDEQFF. The CDR3, as DNA: TGTGCCATCAGTGGGACTAGCGGGGGTGATGAGCAGTTCTTC.

This chain joins TRBV5-6 and TRBJ2-7, with 8 bases fitting TRBD2. The CDR3 has 14 amino acids. Germline V lookup: CDR1 SGHDT, CDR2 YYEEEE. Trimming removed 5 bases from V and 0 bases from J; junction bases left unmatched: 4. This CDR3 reads CASRAGASSYEQYF. The CDR3 region has the DNA TGTGCCAGCAGAGCGGGAGCGAGCTCCTACGAGCAGTACTTC.

This chain links TRBV6-2 or TRBV6-3 with TRBJ2-7, with 13 nucleotides matching TRBD2. From germline, CDR1 is MNHEY and CDR2 SVGEGT. The CDR3 is 19 amino acids. Germline trimming cut 2 bases from V and 2 bases from J; bases unmatched to any gene: 12. The CDR3 protein is CASSYAPGTSGKIPYEQYF. The CDR3 nucleotides read TGTGCCAGCAGTTACGCCCCGGGGACTAGCGGGAAGATTCCCTACGAGCAGTACTTC.

This chain uses TRBV30 with TRBJ2-5; D is perhaps TRBD2 (5 bases). V was trimmed by 0 bases and J by 2 bases, leaving 16 bases between them. CDR1 and CDR2 (germline): GTSNPN, SVGIG (reference sequence). The CDR3 has 16 amino acids. The CDR3 DNA reads as TGTGCCTGGAGTGTATACGGGGTTTTAAATCAAGAGACCCAGTACTTC. It yields the protein CAWSVYGVLNQETQYF.

This clone was observed a few times. J is TRBJ2-1 and V is TRBV11-2, with TRBD2 matching over 10 bases. There are 15 residues in the CDR3. The ends lost 0 bases at V and 9 bases at J; junction bases unmatched: 5. CDR1 is SGHAT, CDR2 FQNNGV, per germline. DNA of the CDR3: TGTGCCAGCAGCTTAGACCTAGCGGGAGTTCCTGAGCAGTTCTTC. Translation gives CASSLDLAGVPEQFF.

CDR3 amino acids: CASSLRGGGQPQHF. The DNA of the CDR3 is TGTGCCAGCAGTTTACGGGGGGGCGGTCAGCCCCAGCATTTT. The chain links TRBV28 to TRBJ1-5; possibly TRBD1 for D (6 bases). The CDR3 spans 14 residues. V lost 2 bases, J lost 6 bases, and 11 bases lay in between. Germline CDR1 reads MDHEN; CDR2 reads SYDVKM.

This clone was found a few times. V and J are TRBV5-1 and TRBJ2-1, with 7 bases lining up with TRBD2. Germline V gene data show CDR1 as SGHRS and CDR2 as YFSETQ. Trimming took 0 bases from V and 3 from J; bases not matched to a gene: 3. The CDR3 covers 15 residues. The CDR3 DNA reads as TGCGCCAGCAGCTTGGGGGGAGGGAACTACAATGAGCAGTTCTTC. It translates to CASSLGGGNYNEQFF.

The rearrangement uses TRBV7-6 and TRBJ2-7; no clear D gene. The germline gives CDR1 SGHVS, CDR2 FNYEAQ. The CDR3 extends over 11 amino acids. V was clipped by 4 bases and J by 5 bases, with 6 bases between them. This CDR3 reads CASSSVDEQYF. The DNA of the CDR3 is TGTGCCAGCAGCTCAGTCGACGAGCAGTACTTC.

This clone was detected once. V gene TRBV29-1 combines with J gene TRBJ2-7; TRBD2 matches at 9 bases. Germline CDR1 SQVTM, CDR2 ANQGSEA. The J segment lost 5 bases and the V segment lost 6 bases, leaving 11 bases of the junction unmatched. The CDR3 loop spans 14 amino acids. This CDR3 reads CSVALGRGGHEQYF. DNA for the CDR3: TGCAGCGTGGCGCTGGGGCGGGGGGGCCACGAGCAGTACTTC.